What follows describes a single TCR beta chain. Its target is not known. Through 5' RACE with UMI labels, the TRB cDNA libraries were prepared. Each CDR3 protein gets one entry in TCRdb, which reprocessed the 5' RACE reads and gives no DNA. This table holds 75,000 to 100,000 distinct CDR3 sequences. This CDR3 is built from 18 residues. Germline-derived CDR1 and CDR2 are MDHEN and SYDVKM. This sample is part of a study of CXCR3-negative and CXCR3-positive naive CD8 T cells. Study information: A total of 120 million to 150 million TRB reads was generated, with about 1.5 +/- 0.3 million per library.

Study-level findings and limits: Memory cells showed distinct TRBV-TRBJ patterns, while the two naive subsets matched. TRB CDR3s of CXCR3-positive naive cells were more hydrophobic than those of CXCR3-negative naive cells.

Sequenced input: naive CXCR3+ CD8+ T cells from blood. The subset is: CD45RO-CCR7+CD27+CD95- naive CD8+ T cells expressing CXCR3 (TNR3+). The sequence was obtained from a human donor in good health. Some clones in this sample may be carry-over from other donors' samples. The chain recombines TRBV28 with TRBJ1-5. CDR3 region: CASELSEYSTSDIQPQHF.